This TCR beta chain was sequenced in a study of T cell clusters in autoimmune cytopenias. Each sample's input was roughly 250 ng genomic DNA, 40,000 or so genome equivalents. Considering frequency, this clonotype is medium-sized. The antigen is unknown. TRB was amplified by touch-down multiplex PCR, primer pools A and B combined. No DNA is given; TCRdb re-called the multiplex PCR reads and lists each CDR3 protein once. Found here are some 2,000 distinct CDR3 sequences; the top ten clones hold more than 6.5%. Study conclusions and caveats: No cluster-lack signature appeared between secondary cytopenia and chronic lymphocytic leukemia patients, apparently due to lymphoma masking.

These same records also appear under a second study, on T cell repertoires in aging, cancer and after chemotherapy. Per that paper: Untreated cancer patients had significantly lower blood TCR diversity than age-matched healthy donors.

This sequence was found in a human donor in good health. The specimen was peripheral blood.

CDR3 sequence: CASSISSGWGGEQYF. The rearrangement joins TRBV19 to TRBJ2-7; the D gene TCRdb calls, TRBD1, cannot be checked with no DNA. In germline, CDR1 is LNHDA, CDR2 SQIVND (reference sequence). The CDR3 loop spans 15 amino acids. Full variable domain (outside the CDR3, taken from reference TRBV19 and TRBJ2-7): DGGITQSPKYLFRKEGQNVTLSCEQNLNHDAMYWYRQDPGQGLRLIYYSQIVNDFQKGDIAEGYSVSREKKESFPLTVTSAQKNPTAFYLCASSISSGWGGEQYFGPGTRLTVT.